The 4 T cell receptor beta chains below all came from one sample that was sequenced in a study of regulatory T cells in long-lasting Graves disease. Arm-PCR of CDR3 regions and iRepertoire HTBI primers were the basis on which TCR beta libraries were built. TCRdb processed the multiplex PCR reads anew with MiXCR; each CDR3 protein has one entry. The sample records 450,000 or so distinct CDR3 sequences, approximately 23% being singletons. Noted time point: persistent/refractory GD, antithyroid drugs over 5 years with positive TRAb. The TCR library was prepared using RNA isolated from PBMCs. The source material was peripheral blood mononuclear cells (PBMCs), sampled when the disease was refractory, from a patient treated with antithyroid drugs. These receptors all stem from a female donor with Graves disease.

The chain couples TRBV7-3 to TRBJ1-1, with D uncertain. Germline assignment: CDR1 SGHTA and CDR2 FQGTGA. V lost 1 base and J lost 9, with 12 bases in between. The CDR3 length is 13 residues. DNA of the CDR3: TGTGCCAGCAGCTTAAGGGCAGCCCAGAAAGCTTTCTTT. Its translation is CASSLRAAQKAFF.

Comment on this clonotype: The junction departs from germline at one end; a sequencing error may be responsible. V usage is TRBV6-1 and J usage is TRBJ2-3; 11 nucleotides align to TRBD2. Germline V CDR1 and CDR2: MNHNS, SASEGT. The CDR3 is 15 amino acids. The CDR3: CASTKLAGVVDTRYF. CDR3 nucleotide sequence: TGTGCCAGCACCAAACTAGCGGGAGTTGTAGATACGCGGTATTTT.

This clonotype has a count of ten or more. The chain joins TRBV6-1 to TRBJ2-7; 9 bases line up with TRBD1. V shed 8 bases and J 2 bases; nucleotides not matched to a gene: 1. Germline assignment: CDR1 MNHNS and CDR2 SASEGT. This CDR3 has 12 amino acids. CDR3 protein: CASRQGAYEQYF. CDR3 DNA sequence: TGTGCCAGCCGACAGGGGGCCTACGAGCAGTACTTC.

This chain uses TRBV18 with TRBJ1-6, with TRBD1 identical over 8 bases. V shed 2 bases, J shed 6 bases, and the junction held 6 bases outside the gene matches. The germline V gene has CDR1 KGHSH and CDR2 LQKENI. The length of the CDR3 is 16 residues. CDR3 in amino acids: CASSPGQGGGNSPLHF. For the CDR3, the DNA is TGTGCCAGCTCACCAGGACAGGGTGGCGGTAATTCACCCCTCCACTTT.